The rows below give T cell receptor beta chains drawn from one sample of a study of graft-versus-host responses after intestinal transplantation. For these receptors, no antigen is known. Produced via immunoSEQ multiplex PCR; TCRdb's table is partial and in-frame only. Of approximately 92,000 clones listed, approximately 90% are singletons. This material consisted of unstimulated CD8+ T cells sorted from spleen or lymph node cells, taken before intestinal transplant. These receptor sequences come from a human donor who received an intestinal transplant. CDR3s include the opening cysteine and the closing phenylalanine or tryptophan. Each record gives: V gene, D gene, J gene, clone size, CDR3 protein, CDR3 DNA. D genes are given only for firm matches. Rows may omit the clone size; those that give it use once, few, many or a size class.

v_gene: TRBV7-3
d_gene: NA
j_gene: TRBJ2-2
abundance: NA
CDR3aa: CASSLEGEAGELFF
CDR3nt: TGTGCCAGCAGCTTAGAGGGGGAGGCCGGGGAGCTGTTTTTT

v_gene: TRBV7-9
d_gene: NA
j_gene: TRBJ2-7
abundance: NA
CDR3aa: CASSPGPSYEQYF
CDR3nt: TGTGCCAGCAGCCCGGGACCCTCCTACGAGCAGTACTTC

v_gene: TRBV9
d_gene: NA
j_gene: TRBJ2-3
abundance: NA
CDR3aa: CASSVALQPDTQYF
CDR3nt: TGTGCCAGCAGCGTAGCACTACAGCCCGATACGCAGTATTTT

v_gene: TRBV2
d_gene: TRBD2
j_gene: TRBJ2-2
abundance: NA
CDR3aa: CASMTSVRELFF
CDR3nt: TGTGCCAGCATGACTAGCGTCCGGGAGCTGTTTTTT

v_gene: TRBV27
d_gene: NA
j_gene: TRBJ2-1
abundance: NA
CDR3aa: CASSPLFGEMHEQFF
CDR3nt: TGTGCCAGCAGTCCGTTATTCGGGGAGATGCATGAGCAGTTCTTC

v_gene: TRBV19
d_gene: NA
j_gene: TRBJ1-1
abundance: NA
CDR3aa: CASSWDGNTEAFF
CDR3nt: TGTGCCAGTAGTTGGGACGGGAACACTGAAGCTTTCTTT

v_gene: TRBV21-1
d_gene: NA
j_gene: TRBJ2-1
abundance: NA
CDR3aa: CAPEGQGAYEQFF
CDR3nt: TGTGCCCCCGAGGGACAGGGGGCGTATGAGCAGTTCTTC

v_gene: TRBV5-4
d_gene: NA
j_gene: TRBJ2-3
abundance: few
CDR3aa: CASSPRLADTQYF
CDR3nt: TGTGCCAGCAGCCCTCGACTAGCAGATACGCAGTATTTT

v_gene: TRBV19
d_gene: TRBD2
j_gene: TRBJ2-7
abundance: NA
CDR3aa: CASSISLAGIYEQYF
CDR3nt: TGTGCCAGTAGTATAAGTCTAGCGGGAATATACGAGCAGTACTTC

v_gene: TRBV7-9
d_gene: NA
j_gene: TRBJ2-7
abundance: once
CDR3aa: CASSSWGTGDYEQYF
CDR3nt: TGTGCCAGCAGTTCCTGGGGGACGGGAGATTACGAGCAGTACTTC

v_gene: TRBV9
d_gene: TRBD1
j_gene: TRBJ1-1
abundance: NA
CDR3aa: CASSVASGQGGDEAFF
CDR3nt: TGTGCCAGCAGCGTAGCTAGCGGACAGGGGGGAGATGAAGCTTTCTTT

v_gene: TRBV29-1
d_gene: NA
j_gene: TRBJ2-5
abundance: NA
CDR3aa: CSVEPVYQETQYF
CDR3nt: TGCAGCGTTGAACCAGTCTACCAAGAGACCCAGTACTTC

v_gene: TRBV7-6
d_gene: NA
j_gene: TRBJ2-3
abundance: NA
CDR3aa: CASSLIGGRTDTQYF
CDR3nt: TGTGCCAGCAGCTTGATCGGGGGGCGCACAGATACGCAGTATTTT

v_gene: TRBV7-9
d_gene: NA
j_gene: TRBJ1-6
abundance: NA
CDR3aa: CASNPTKGSPLHF
CDR3nt: TGTGCCAGCAACCCAACCAAGGGTTCACCCCTCCACTTT

v_gene: TRBV28
d_gene: TRBD1
j_gene: TRBJ2-4
abundance: NA
CDR3aa: CASSGTDLAKNIQYF
CDR3nt: TGTGCCAGCAGTGGGACAGACTTAGCCAAAAACATTCAGTACTTC

v_gene: TRBV28
d_gene: NA
j_gene: TRBJ2-7
abundance: NA
CDR3aa: CASSLGYEQYF
CDR3nt: TGTGCCAGCTCTTTGGGCTACGAGCAGTACTTC

v_gene: TRBV9
d_gene: TRBD2
j_gene: TRBJ2-1
abundance: NA
CDR3aa: CASSAWDYPPEQFF
CDR3nt: TGTGCCAGCAGCGCCTGGGACTACCCTCCTGAGCAGTTCTTC

v_gene: TRBV7-9
d_gene: NA
j_gene: TRBJ1-1
abundance: NA
CDR3aa: CASSSKRGEAFF
CDR3nt: TGTGCCAGCAGCTCTAAGAGAGGGGAAGCTTTCTTT

v_gene: TRBV7-7
d_gene: NA
j_gene: TRBJ2-2
abundance: NA
CDR3aa: CASSLDGPTGELFF
CDR3nt: TGTGCCAGCAGCTTAGACGGTCCAACCGGGGAGCTGTTTTTT

v_gene: TRBV18
d_gene: NA
j_gene: TRBJ1-1
abundance: NA
CDR3aa: CASSPPGLINTEAFF
CDR3nt: TGTGCCAGCTCACCACCAGGGCTGATAAACACTGAAGCTTTCTTT

v_gene: TRBV4-2
d_gene: NA
j_gene: TRBJ2-5
abundance: NA
CDR3aa: CASSHGAGGVETQYF
CDR3nt: TGTGCCAGCAGCCACGGTGCCGGCGGTGTAGAGACCCAGTACTTC

v_gene: TRBV9
d_gene: TRBD2
j_gene: TRBJ2-3
abundance: NA
CDR3aa: CASSTDVGLAGEADTQYF
CDR3nt: TGTGCCAGCAGCACAGATGTTGGACTAGCGGGAGAGGCAGATACGCAGTATTTT

v_gene: TRBV6-5
d_gene: NA
j_gene: TRBJ2-1
abundance: NA
CDR3aa: CASSVEGNEQFF
CDR3nt: TGTGCCAGCAGTGTTGAGGGCAATGAGCAGTTCTTC

v_gene: TRBV6-5
d_gene: TRBD2
j_gene: TRBJ2-3
abundance: NA
CDR3aa: CASAASGGFTDTQYF
CDR3nt: TGTGCCAGCGCCGCCAGCGGGGGGTTCACAGATACGCAGTATTTT

v_gene: TRBV6-6
d_gene: TRBD1
j_gene: TRBJ1-1
abundance: few
CDR3aa: CASSHQLGTVYEAFF
CDR3nt: TGTGCCAGCAGTCACCAGCTCGGGACAGTCTATGAAGCTTTCTTT

v_gene: TRBV5-1
d_gene: NA
j_gene: TRBJ2-2
abundance: NA
CDR3aa: CASGAPRGEDTGELFF
CDR3nt: TGCGCCAGCGGAGCCCCTAGAGGCGAGGACACCGGGGAGCTGTTTTTT

v_gene: TRBV10-3
d_gene: NA
j_gene: TRBJ2-2
abundance: NA
CDR3aa: CAISDVGPGELFF
CDR3nt: TGTGCCATCAGTGACGTCGGTCCCGGGGAGCTGTTTTTT

v_gene: TRBV7-9
d_gene: NA
j_gene: TRBJ1-6
abundance: NA
CDR3aa: CASSLGDTDTYNSPLHF
CDR3nt: TGTGCCAGCAGCTTAGGTGACACCGACACCTATAATTCACCCCTCCACTTT

v_gene: TRBV19
d_gene: NA
j_gene: TRBJ1-5
abundance: NA
CDR3aa: CASSIWTASNQPQHF
CDR3nt: TGTGCCAGTAGTATATGGACTGCAAGCAATCAGCCCCAGCATTTT

v_gene: TRBV7-2
d_gene: TRBD1
j_gene: TRBJ1-2
abundance: NA
CDR3aa: CASSPGQGAGGYTF
CDR3nt: TGTGCCAGCAGCCCAGGACAGGGGGCCGGTGGCTACACCTTC

v_gene: TRBV27
d_gene: NA
j_gene: TRBJ1-6
abundance: NA
CDR3aa: CASSLSPGWDNSPLHF
CDR3nt: TGTGCCAGCAGTTTATCCCCGGGATGGGATAATTCACCCCTCCACTTT

v_gene: TRBV9
d_gene: NA
j_gene: TRBJ2-7
abundance: NA
CDR3aa: CASSVSGLAYEQYF
CDR3nt: TGTGCCAGCAGCGTAAGCGGCTTAGCCTACGAGCAGTACTTC

v_gene: TRBV18
d_gene: TRBD2
j_gene: TRBJ2-1
abundance: once
CDR3aa: CASSPRTGTRNNEQFF
CDR3nt: TGTGCCAGCTCACCACGAACCGGGACTAGAAACAATGAGCAGTTCTTC